Below are 14 T cell receptor beta chains sequenced from a single sample in a study of shared clonotypes between healthy human individuals. The method was immunoSEQ multiplex PCR; TCRdb's version includes in-frame clones alone and lacks a portion of them. The sample has about 2.3 million clones, approximately 95% seen once; the top ten hold 0.39%. Sequencing was performed on naive CD4+ T cells from PBMCs. The sample's subset: CD45RA+ positively selected. Receptors originate from a man aged 18 to 30 in good health. Some clones in this sample may be carry-over from other donors' samples.

This clone has more than one count but fewer than ten. As DNA, the CDR3 is TGTGCCAGCAGTGCACAGGGTGGCACTGAAGCTTTCTTT. This encodes CASSAQGGTEAFF. The chain carries TRBV6-4 and TRBJ1-1, with D perhaps TRBD1 (6 bases). Germline V CDR1 and CDR2: MRHNA, SNTAGT. Trimming cost V 4 bases and J 4 bases, with 10 bases left between them. The CDR3 consists of 13 residues.

The chain is built from TRBV5-1 and TRBJ2-2; maybe TRBD2 (5 bases). The CDR3 has 12 amino acids. Germline lookup yields CDR1 SGHRS and CDR2 YFSETQ. The V end lost 5 bases, the J end lost 7 bases, and 9 bases lay between the germline ends. CDR3 DNA: TGCGCCAGCAGATTTAGCGTCGGGGAGCTGTTTTTT. It is translated as CASRFSVGELFF.

Remarks on this clone: This sample includes further DNA sequences coding for the same CDR3. The gene calls are TRBV9 and TRBJ2-1; 8 bases are shared with TRBD2. The ends lost 2 bases at V and 5 bases at J; junction bases unmatched: 3. The CDR3 has 14 residues. The germline gives CDR1 SGDLS, CDR2 YYNGEE. The CDR3 loop is CASSVTSANNEQFF. DNA of the CDR3: TGTGCCAGCAGCGTGACTAGCGCCAACAATGAGCAGTTCTTC.

The chain has TRBV18 and TRBJ1-2, with unresolved D. The germline V gene encodes CDR1 KGHSH and CDR2 LQKENI. CDR3 size: 14 residues. V was clipped by 4 bases and J by 2 bases, with 11 bases between them. CDR3: CASSRSATNYGYTF. As DNA, the CDR3 is TGTGCCAGCTCACGTTCAGCCACAAACTATGGCTACACCTTC.

DNA for the CDR3: TGTGCCAGCAGACGCAGGGGAGGGGAGACCCAGTACTTC. This codes for CASRRRGGETQYF. The V call is TRBV27, the J call TRBJ2-5, with D possibly being TRBD2 (7 bases). Germline V gene lookup returns CDR1 MNHEY and CDR2 SMNVEV (reference sequence). Between the trimmed V and J ends, which lost 6 bases and 5 bases, there was a span of 13 bases. CDR3 size: 13 residues.

A single count supports this clone. A much larger clone differs by one base, so this may be a read error. This chain joins TRBV7-9 and TRBJ1-5; 7 bases fit TRBD1. CDR3 length: 13 residues. CDR1 is SEHNR and CDR2 is FQNEAQ in the germline V gene (reference sequence). The trim removed 5 bases at V and 7 bases at J, leaving 5 bases unmatched. The DNA of the CDR3 is TGTGCCAGCAGCAAAGACAGGGTGCAGCCCCAGCATTTT. Translation: CASSKDRVQPQHF.

For the CDR3, the DNA is TGTGCCAGCAGTTTAATCACAGGGGGGGTTTATGGCTACACCTTC. Translating it yields CASSLITGGVYGYTF. The rearrangement joins TRBV28 to TRBJ1-2, with 8 positions matching TRBD1. V gave up 2 bases and J gave up 5 bases; unmatched junction bases: 7. The germline gives CDR1 MDHEN, CDR2 SYDVKM. CDR3 size: 15 residues.

Comment on this clone: Within the sample, other DNA sequences also encode this same CDR3. The chain employs TRBV18 and TRBJ1-2; D is undetermined. Between the trimmed V and J ends, which lost 0 bases and 4 bases, there was a span of 6 bases. CDR1 is KGHSH, CDR2 LQKENI, per germline. The CDR3 is made up of 13 amino acids. The CDR3 DNA reads TGTGCCAGCTCACCACCACAGACCTATGGCTACACCTTC. Protein product: CASSPPQTYGYTF.

This clone was seen only once. The chain recombines TRBV28 with TRBJ1-6, with no clear D. With 8 bases removed from V and 10 bases from J, the gap between germline ends came to 3 bases. CDR3 length: 9 residues. CDR1 and CDR2 (germline): MDHEN, SYDVKM. The CDR3 DNA reads TGTGCCAGCGGGTCACCCCTCCACTTT. Translated, it gives CASGSPLHF. Full variable domain (outside the CDR3, taken from reference TRBV28 and TRBJ1-6): DVKVTQSSRYLVKRTGEKVFLECVQDMDHENMFWYRQDPGLGLRLIYFSYDVKMKEKGDIPEGYSVSREKKERFSLILESASTNQTSMYLCASGSPLHFGNGTRLTVT.

This clone has more than one count but fewer than ten. Different DNA sequences within this sample yield the same CDR3. This chain's CDR3 is CASSPGGSGTYEQYF. Written as DNA, the CDR3 is TGCGCCAGCAGCCCGGGGGGTAGCGGGACCTACGAGCAGTACTTC. This chain connects TRBV5-1 to TRBJ2-7, with 8 bases fitting TRBD2. This CDR3 region has 15 residues. With V trimmed by 4 bases and J by 2 bases, 8 bases remained unmatched. Per the germline V gene, CDR1 is SGHRS and CDR2 is YFSETQ.

In its sample, this clone was seen once. Other DNA sequences within the sample encode an identical CDR3. The gene calls are TRBV2 and TRBJ1-2, with unresolved D. Germline loops: CDR1 SNHLY, CDR2 FYNNEI. This CDR3 spans 12 amino acids. The germline V and J ends were trimmed by 4 bases and 2 bases, with 5 bases remaining between them. The DNA of the CDR3 is TGTGCCAGCAGTGCCGTGAACTATGGCTACACCTTC. Translated, it gives CASSAVNYGYTF.

The rearrangement links TRBV18 to TRBJ1-2; TRBD1 agrees at 8 bases. The CDR3 has 14 amino acids. Looked up from germline, CDR1 is KGHSH and CDR2 is LQKENI. V dropped 3 bases and J dropped 14; count of bases not matched to a gene: 14. The CDR3 bases are TGTGCCAGCTCACCTTCGGGACAGGCCCTTCCGGGGACCTTC. Protein sequence: CASSPSGQALPGTF.

The chain links TRBV7-8 to TRBJ1-5; 8 bases are a match to TRBD1. The CDR3 has 14 amino acids. Germline V gene sequence: CDR1 SGHVS, CDR2 FQNEAQ. V was pared by 4 bases and J by 6 bases, with 5 bases of the junction left unmatched. The CDR3 DNA reads TGTGCCAGCAGCTCCCAGGGGGCGAGTCAGCCCCAGCATTTT. It encodes CASSSQGASQPQHF.

The CDR3 DNA reads TGTGCCAGTATTAGGTACACTGAAGCTTTCTTT. Amino acids: CASIRYTEAFF. The genes are TRBV2 and TRBJ1-1; D ambiguous. The CDR3 length is 11 residues. Trimming cost V 9 bases and J 3 bases, with 8 bases left between them. The germline V gene encodes CDR1 SNHLY and CDR2 FYNNEI. The entire variable domain, with the rest obtained from reference TRBV2 and TRBJ1-1, is as follows: EPEVTQTPSHQVTQMGQEVILRCVPISNHLYFYWYRQILGQKVEFLVSFYNNEISEKSEIFDDQFSVERPDGSNFTLKIRSTKLEDSAMYFCASIRYTEAFFGQGTRLTVV.